The clone carrying this T cell receptor beta chain was seen a handful of times. The antigen is not known. This specimen belongs to a study of T cells after yellow fever vaccination. Germline V lookup: CDR1 SQVTM, CDR2 ANQGSEA. V was pared by 4 bases and J by 7 bases, with 6 bases of the junction left unmatched. The CDR3 runs 13 residues. The 5'RACE template-switching step produced TCR cDNA and added a universal primer site and UMIs. TCRdb processed the 5' RACE reads anew with MiXCR; each CDR3 protein has one entry. The table lists nearly 550,000 distinct CDR3 sequences, approximately 21% of them singletons. Whole-study findings and limits: On re-exposure, the response was weaker but peaked faster, at day 5 versus 15. The booster response re-showed most primary clones: 95% to 96% CD4, approximately 90% CD8.

This material consisted of PBMCs, taken 15 days after the yellow fever booster vaccination. This TCR came from a man aged 25 to 45 who received the YFV17D yellow fever vaccine. This chain links TRBV29-1 with TRBJ2-7; 11 bases line up with TRBD2. CDR3 sequence reads: CSVAPSGGTEQYF. The CDR3 coding sequence is TGCAGCGTTGCTCCTAGCGGGGGGACGGAGCAGTACTTC.